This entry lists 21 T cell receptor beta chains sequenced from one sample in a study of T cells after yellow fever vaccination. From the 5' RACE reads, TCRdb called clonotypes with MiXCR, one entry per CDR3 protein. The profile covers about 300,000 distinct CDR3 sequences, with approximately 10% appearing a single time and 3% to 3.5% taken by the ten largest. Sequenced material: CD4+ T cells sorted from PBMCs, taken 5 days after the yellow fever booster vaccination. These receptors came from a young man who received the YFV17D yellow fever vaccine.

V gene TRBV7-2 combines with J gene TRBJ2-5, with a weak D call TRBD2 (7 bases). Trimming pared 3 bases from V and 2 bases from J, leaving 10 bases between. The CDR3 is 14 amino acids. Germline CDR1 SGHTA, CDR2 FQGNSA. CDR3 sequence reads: CASSLEGGQETQYF. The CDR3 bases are TGTGCCAGCAGCTTGGAGGGGGGGCAAGAGACCCAGTACTTC. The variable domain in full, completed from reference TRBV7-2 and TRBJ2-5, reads GAGVSQSPSNKVTEKGKDVELRCDPISGHTALYWYRQSLGQGLEFLIYFQGNSAPDKSGLPSDRFSAERTGGSVSTLTIQRTQQEDSAVYLCASSLEGGQETQYFGPGTRLLVL.

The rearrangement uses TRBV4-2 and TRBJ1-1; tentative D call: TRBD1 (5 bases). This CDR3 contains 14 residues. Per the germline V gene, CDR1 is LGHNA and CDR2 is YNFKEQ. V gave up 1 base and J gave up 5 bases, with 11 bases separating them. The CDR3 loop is CASSQGFGGTEAFF. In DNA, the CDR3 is TGTGCCAGCAGCCAAGGATTTGGGGGGACTGAAGCTTTCTTT.

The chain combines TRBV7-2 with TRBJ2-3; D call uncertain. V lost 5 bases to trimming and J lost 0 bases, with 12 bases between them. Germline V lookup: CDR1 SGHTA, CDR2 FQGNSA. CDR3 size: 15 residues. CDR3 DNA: TGTGCCAGCAGCCCCGACCCGTATAGCACAGATACGCAGTATTTT. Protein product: CASSPDPYSTDTQYF.

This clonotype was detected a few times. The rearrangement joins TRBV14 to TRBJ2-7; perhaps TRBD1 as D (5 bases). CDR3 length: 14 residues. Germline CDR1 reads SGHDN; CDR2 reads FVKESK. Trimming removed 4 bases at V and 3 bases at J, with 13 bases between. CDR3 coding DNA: TGTGCCAGCAGCCCACAGGCAGTCCTCTACGAGCAGTACTTC. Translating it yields CASSPQAVLYEQYF.

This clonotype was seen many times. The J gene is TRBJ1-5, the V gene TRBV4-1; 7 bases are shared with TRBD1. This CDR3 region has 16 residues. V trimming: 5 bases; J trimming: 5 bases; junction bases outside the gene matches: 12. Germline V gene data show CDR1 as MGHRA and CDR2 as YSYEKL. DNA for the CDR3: TGCGCCAGCAGCTTACGACAGGGCAGGGGGTATCAGCCCCAGCATTTT. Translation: CASSLRQGRGYQPQHF.

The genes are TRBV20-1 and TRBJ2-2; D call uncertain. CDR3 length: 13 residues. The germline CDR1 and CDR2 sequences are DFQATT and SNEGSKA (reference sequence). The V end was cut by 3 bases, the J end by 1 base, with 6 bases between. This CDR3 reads CSASSGNTGELFF. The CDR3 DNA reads TGCAGTGCTAGTTCAGGGAACACCGGGGAGCTGTTTTTT.

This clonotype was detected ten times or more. The CDR3 loop is CASSDGTGVTGELFF. In nucleotides, the CDR3 is TGCGCCAGCAGCGACGGGACAGGGGTCACCGGGGAGCTGTTTTTT. V is TRBV5-1 and J is TRBJ2-2; 10 nucleotides agree with TRBD1. CDR1 is SGHRS, CDR2 YFSETQ, per germline. This CDR3 spans 15 amino acids. Losses at the gene ends were 4 bases for V and 4 bases for J; bases not matched to a gene: 4.

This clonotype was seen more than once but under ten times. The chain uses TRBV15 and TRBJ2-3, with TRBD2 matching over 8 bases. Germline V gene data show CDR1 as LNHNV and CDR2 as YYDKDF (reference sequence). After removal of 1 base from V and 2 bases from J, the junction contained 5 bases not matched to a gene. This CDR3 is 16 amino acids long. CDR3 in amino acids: CATSRVAGQLTDTQYF. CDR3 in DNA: TGTGCCACCAGCAGAGTAGCGGGGCAGCTCACAGATACGCAGTATTTT. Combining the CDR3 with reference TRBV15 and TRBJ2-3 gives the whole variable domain DAMVIQNPRYQVTQFGKPVTLSCSQTLNHNVMYWYQQKSSQAPKLLFHYYDKDFNNEADTPDNFQSRRPNTSFCFLDIRSPGLGDTAMYLCATSRVAGQLTDTQYFGPGTRLTVL.

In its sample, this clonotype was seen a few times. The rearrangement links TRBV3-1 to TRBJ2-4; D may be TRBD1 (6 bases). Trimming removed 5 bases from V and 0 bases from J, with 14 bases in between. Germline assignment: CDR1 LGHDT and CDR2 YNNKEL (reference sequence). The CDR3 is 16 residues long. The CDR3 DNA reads TGTGCCAGCAGCTCCAGACAACAGGGAGCCAAAAACATTCAGTACTTC. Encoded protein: CASSSRQQGAKNIQYF. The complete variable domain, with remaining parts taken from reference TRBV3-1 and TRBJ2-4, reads DTAVSQTPKYLVTQMGNDKSIKCEQNLGHDTMYWYKQDSKKFLKIMFSYNNKELIINETVPNRFSPKSPDKAHLNLHINSLELGDSAVYFCASSSRQQGAKNIQYFGAGTRLSVL.

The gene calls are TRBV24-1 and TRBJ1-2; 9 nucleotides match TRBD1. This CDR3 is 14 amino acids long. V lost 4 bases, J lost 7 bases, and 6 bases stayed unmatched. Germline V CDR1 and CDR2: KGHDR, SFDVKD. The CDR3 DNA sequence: TGTGCCACCAGTGACCCGGGACAGGGTGGTGGCTACACCTTC. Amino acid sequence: CATSDPGQGGGYTF.

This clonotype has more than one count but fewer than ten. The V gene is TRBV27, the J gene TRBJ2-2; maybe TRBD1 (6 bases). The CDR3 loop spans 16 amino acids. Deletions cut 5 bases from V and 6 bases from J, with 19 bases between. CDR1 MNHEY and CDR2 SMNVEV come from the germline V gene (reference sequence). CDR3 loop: CASSPTWDIRAGELFF. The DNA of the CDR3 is TGTGCCAGCAGTCCCACCTGGGACATTCGCGCCGGGGAGCTGTTTTTT.

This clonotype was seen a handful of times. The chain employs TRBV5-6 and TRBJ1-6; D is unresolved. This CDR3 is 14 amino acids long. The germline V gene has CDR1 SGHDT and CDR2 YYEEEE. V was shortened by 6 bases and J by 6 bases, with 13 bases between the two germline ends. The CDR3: CASTAVSTNSPLHF. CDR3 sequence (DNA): TGTGCCAGCACCGCGGTCAGCACTAATTCACCCCTCCACTTT.

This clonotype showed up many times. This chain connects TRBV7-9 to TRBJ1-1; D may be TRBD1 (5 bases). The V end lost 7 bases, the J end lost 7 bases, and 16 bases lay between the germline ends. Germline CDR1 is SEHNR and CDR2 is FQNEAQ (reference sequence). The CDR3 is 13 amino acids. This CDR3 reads CASNWGSGGEAFF. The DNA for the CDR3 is TGTGCCAGCAACTGGGGGTCGGGGGGTGAAGCTTTCTTT.

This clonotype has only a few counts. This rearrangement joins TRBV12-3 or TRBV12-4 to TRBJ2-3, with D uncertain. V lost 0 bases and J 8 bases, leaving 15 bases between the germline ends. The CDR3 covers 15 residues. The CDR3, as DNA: TGTGCCAGCAGTTTAGCGGGCGATTTCCCCTTTACGCAGTATTTT. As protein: CASSLAGDFPFTQYF.

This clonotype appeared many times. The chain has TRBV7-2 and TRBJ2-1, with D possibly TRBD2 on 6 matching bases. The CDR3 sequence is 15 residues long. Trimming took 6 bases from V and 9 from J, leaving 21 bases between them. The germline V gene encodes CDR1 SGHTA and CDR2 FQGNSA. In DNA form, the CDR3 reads TGTGCCAGCAGTCCGGGCACGAGCCAAGCGGGTGAGCAGTTCTTC. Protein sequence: CASSPGTSQAGEQFF.

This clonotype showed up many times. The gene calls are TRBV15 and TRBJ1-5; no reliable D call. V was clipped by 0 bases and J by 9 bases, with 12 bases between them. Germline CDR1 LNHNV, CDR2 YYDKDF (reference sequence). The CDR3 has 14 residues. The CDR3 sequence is CATSRDPGRLPQHF. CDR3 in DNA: TGTGCCACCAGCAGAGATCCGGGGAGGCTGCCCCAGCATTTT.

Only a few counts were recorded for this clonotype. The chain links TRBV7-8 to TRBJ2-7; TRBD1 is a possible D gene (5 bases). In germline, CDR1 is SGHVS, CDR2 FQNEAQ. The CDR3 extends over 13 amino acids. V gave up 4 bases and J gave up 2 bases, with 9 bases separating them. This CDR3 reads CASSSTAAYEQYF. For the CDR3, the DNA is TGTGCCAGCAGCTCGACAGCAGCCTACGAGCAGTACTTC.

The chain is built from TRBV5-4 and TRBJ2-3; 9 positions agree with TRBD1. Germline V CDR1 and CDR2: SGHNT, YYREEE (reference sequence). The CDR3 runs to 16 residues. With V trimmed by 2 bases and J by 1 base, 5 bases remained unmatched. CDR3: CASSFLQGAGTDTQYF. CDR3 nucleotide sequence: TGTGCCAGCAGCTTCCTACAGGGGGCCGGCACAGATACGCAGTATTTT.

In DNA, the CDR3 is TGCAGTGCCTGGGGGGGATATGGCTACACCTTC. This codes for CSAWGGYGYTF. V gene TRBV20-1 combines with J gene TRBJ1-2; TRBD1 is a possible D gene (5 bases). CDR3 length equals 11 residues. V dropped 6 bases and J dropped 5 bases, with 10 bases sitting between them. Germline V lookup: CDR1 DFQATT, CDR2 SNEGSKA (reference sequence).

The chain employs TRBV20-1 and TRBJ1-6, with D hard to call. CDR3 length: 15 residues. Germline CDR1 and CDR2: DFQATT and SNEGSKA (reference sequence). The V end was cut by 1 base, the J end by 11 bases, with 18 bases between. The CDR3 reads CSARGPLGGNPPLHF. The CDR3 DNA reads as TGCAGTGCTAGAGGTCCTTTGGGAGGGAATCCACCCCTCCACTTT.

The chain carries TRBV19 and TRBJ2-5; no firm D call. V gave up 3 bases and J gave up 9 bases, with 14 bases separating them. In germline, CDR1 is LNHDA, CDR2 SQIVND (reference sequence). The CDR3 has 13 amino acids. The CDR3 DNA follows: TGTGCCAGTAGTATTCGCACCTCGTGGGCCCAGTACTTC. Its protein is CASSIRTSWAQYF. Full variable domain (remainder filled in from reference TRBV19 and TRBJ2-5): DGGITQSPKYLFRKEGQNVTLSCEQNLNHDAMYWYRQDPGQGLRLIYYSQIVNDFQKGDIAEGYSVSREKKESFPLTVTSAQKNPTAFYLCASSIRTSWAQYFGPGTRLLVL.